These T cell receptor beta chains were read from a single sample in a study of blood T cell repertoires in COVID-19. Sequencing was performed with immunoSEQ multiplex PCR; in TCRdb, only in-frame clones are kept and a portion is missing. The top ten hold approximately 7.8% of the sample, which has 300,000 or so clones, 80% to 90% seen once. Input material: peripheral blood. The origin of the receptors is a woman between 45 and 60 years old who had recovered from COVID-19. CDR3s include the opening cysteine and the closing phenylalanine or tryptophan. The D gene is left open where the match is weak. Rows may omit the clone size; those that give it use once, few, many or a size class.

D: TRBD2
J: TRBJ2-1
V: TRBV28
size: -
CDR3: CASSSPGLDMVQQFF
DNA: TGTGCCAGCAGTTCACCCGGACTAGATATGGTTCAGCAGTTCTTC

D: -
J: TRBJ2-2
V: TRBV6-5
size: few
CDR3: CASRRPTGTGELFF
DNA: TGTGCCAGCAGACGACCGACTGGCACCGGGGAGCTGTTTTTT

D: TRBD2
J: TRBJ2-1
V: TRBV3-1/TRBV3-2
size: -
CDR3: CASSHRTSGSSYNEQFF
DNA: TGTGCCAGCAGCCACCGGACTAGCGGGAGCTCCTACAATGAGCAGTTCTTC

D: TRBD2
J: TRBJ2-7
V: TRBV7-2
size: -
CDR3: CASSSGALAGSYEQYF
DNA: TGTGCCAGCAGCTCCGGGGCACTAGCGGGATCTTACGAGCAGTACTTC

D: -
J: TRBJ2-5
V: TRBV9
size: -
CDR3: CASSASREAQETQYF
DNA: TGTGCCAGCAGCGCCTCTAGAGAAGCCCAAGAGACCCAGTACTTC

D: TRBD1
J: TRBJ1-6
V: TRBV6-7
size: -
CDR3: CASSYSSTGIGNSPLHF
DNA: TGTGCCAGCAGTTACTCCTCGACAGGGATCGGGAATTCACCCCTCCACTTT

D: -
J: TRBJ2-1
V: TRBV19
size: -
CDR3: CASSNGGTSSEQFF
DNA: TGTGCCAGTAGTAACGGCGGGACTTCGAGTGAGCAGTTCTTC

D: -
J: TRBJ2-5
V: TRBV30
size: -
CDR3: CAWSPGLSVETQYF
DNA: TGTGCCTGGAGCCCCGGACTGTCAGTGGAGACCCAGTACTTC

D: TRBD1
J: TRBJ1-5
V: TRBV15
size: -
CDR3: CATSRDGRTGTEAQPQHF
DNA: TGTGCCACCAGCAGAGATGGTCGAACCGGGACAGAGGCTCAGCCCCAGCATTTT

D: TRBD2
J: TRBJ2-3
V: TRBV3-1/TRBV3-2
size: -
CDR3: CASSQGLAETDTQYF
DNA: TGTGCCAGCAGCCAGGGACTAGCGGAGACAGATACGCAGTATTTT

D: TRBD1
J: TRBJ1-6
V: TRBV6-6
size: -
CDR3: CASRGKGQGDSPLHF
DNA: TGTGCCAGCAGGGGAAAAGGACAGGGTGATTCACCCCTCCACTTT

D: -
J: TRBJ1-1
V: TRBV7-9
size: -
CDR3: CASSSDEGAFF
DNA: TGTGCCAGCAGCTCCGACGAGGGAGCTTTCTTT

D: TRBD1
J: TRBJ1-1
V: TRBV19
size: -
CDR3: CASTKGQALNTEAFF
DNA: TGTGCCAGTACCAAAGGACAGGCCCTGAACACTGAAGCTTTCTTT

D: TRBD1
J: TRBJ2-5
V: TRBV7-2
size: -
CDR3: CASSLGGDSLETQYF
DNA: TGTGCCAGCAGCTTAGGTGGGGACAGTTTAGAGACCCAGTACTTC

D: -
J: TRBJ2-2
V: TRBV6-5
size: -
CDR3: CASSSGTGYTGELFF
DNA: TGTGCCAGCAGTTCGGGCACGGGGTACACCGGGGAGCTGTTTTTT

D: TRBD1
J: TRBJ2-2
V: TRBV2
size: few
CDR3: CASSVRTGGPGELFF
DNA: TGTGCCAGCAGTGTAAGGACAGGGGGCCCCGGGGAGCTGTTTTTT

D: -
J: TRBJ1-2
V: TRBV4-1
size: -
CDR3: CASSHYERGYTF
DNA: TGCGCCAGCAGCCACTACGAGAGAGGCTACACCTTC

D: TRBD2
J: TRBJ2-1
V: TRBV29-1
size: -
CDR3: CSGSARTRFIGDEQFF
DNA: TGCAGCGGATCGGCCCGGACTAGGTTCATCGGCGATGAGCAGTTCTTC

D: TRBD2
J: TRBJ2-7
V: TRBV27
size: -
CDR3: CASRKRGSSYEQYF
DNA: TGTGCCAGCCGAAAGCGGGGTAGCTCCTACGAGCAGTACTTC

D: -
J: TRBJ1-1
V: TRBV6-1
size: -
CDR3: CASSEAAGRTEAFF
DNA: TGTGCCAGCAGTGAGGCAGCAGGGAGGACTGAAGCTTTCTTT

D: TRBD1
J: TRBJ2-1
V: TRBV10-3
size: few
CDR3: CATLGTGESLFF
DNA: TGTGCCACATTAGGGACAGGGGAAAGTCTGTTCTTC

D: -
J: TRBJ1-5
V: TRBV28
size: -
CDR3: CASSFYSGNQPQHF
DNA: TGTGCCAGCAGTTTTTATTCGGGAAATCAGCCCCAGCATTTT

D: -
J: TRBJ1-4
V: TRBV7-9
size: -
CDR3: CASSLGPQGRGEKLFF
DNA: TGTGCCAGCAGCTTAGGTCCCCAGGGGAGGGGTGAAAAACTGTTTTTT

D: TRBD1
J: TRBJ1-4
V: TRBV29-1
size: -
CDR3: CSAGTGEYEKLFF
DNA: TGCAGCGCTGGGACAGGGGAATATGAAAAACTGTTTTTT

D: -
J: TRBJ2-1
V: TRBV5-1
size: -
CDR3: CASSLVGLRGEQFF
DNA: TGCGCCAGCAGCTTGGTTGGCCTGCGGGGTGAGCAGTTCTTC

D: -
J: TRBJ1-1
V: TRBV3-1/TRBV3-2
size: -
CDR3: CASSQDLGTLAVLAFF
DNA: TGTGCCAGCAGCCAAGATCTGGGGACTCTGGCAGTGCTGGCTTTCTTT

D: TRBD2
J: TRBJ2-1
V: TRBV19
size: -
CDR3: CASSITSGPYNEQFF
DNA: TGTGCCAGTAGTATCACTAGCGGGCCCTACAATGAGCAGTTCTTC

D: -
J: TRBJ2-7
V: TRBV29-1
size: many
CDR3: CSVVGGSGGYEQYF
DNA: TGCAGCGTAGTCGGAGGGTCAGGGGGATACGAGCAGTACTTC

D: TRBD2
J: TRBJ2-7
V: TRBV5-1
size: -
CDR3: CASSLVGSGGYEQYF
DNA: TGCGCCAGCAGCTTGGTCGGTAGCGGGGGCTACGAGCAGTACTTC

D: TRBD1
J: TRBJ1-5
V: TRBV27
size: few
CDR3: CASGMIQGQVQPQHF
DNA: TGTGCCAGCGGCATGATACAGGGACAGGTACAGCCCCAGCATTTT

D: -
J: TRBJ2-5
V: TRBV5-1
size: -
CDR3: CASSLPDLETQYF
DNA: TGCGCCAGCAGCTTGCCAGATTTAGAGACCCAGTACTTC

D: TRBD2
J: TRBJ2-3
V: TRBV11-2
size: -
CDR3: CASSGRGGGTDTQYF
DNA: TGTGCCAGCAGCGGGCGGGGGGGCGGCACAGATACGCAGTATTTT

D: -
J: TRBJ2-3
V: TRBV10-3
size: -
CDR3: CAISGDPRGNTDTQYF
DNA: TGTGCCATCAGTGGGGACCCTAGGGGGAACACAGATACGCAGTATTTT

D: TRBD1
J: TRBJ2-7
V: TRBV7-2
size: -
CDR3: CASSLPGQGKDYEQYF
DNA: TGTGCCAGCAGTTTGCCGGGACAGGGGAAGGATTACGAGCAGTACTTC

D: TRBD2
J: TRBJ2-7
V: TRBV4-1
size: -
CDR3: CASSPGLAGHEQYF
DNA: TGCGCCAGCAGCCCGGGGCTAGCGGGCCACGAGCAGTACTTC

D: TRBD2
J: TRBJ2-7
V: TRBV11-2
size: -
CDR3: CASSTIAGLMFYEQYF
DNA: TGTGCCAGCAGCACGATAGCGGGGTTGATGTTCTACGAGCAGTACTTC

D: -
J: TRBJ2-2
V: TRBV9
size: few
CDR3: CASSVGVFNTGELFF
DNA: TGTGCCAGCAGCGTAGGAGTTTTCAACACCGGGGAGCTGTTTTTT

D: TRBD1
J: TRBJ2-7
V: TRBV7-2
size: once
CDR3: CASSMGQSYEQYF
DNA: TGTGCCAGCAGCATGGGACAGTCCTACGAGCAGTACTTC

D: -
J: TRBJ2-2
V: TRBV7-2
size: -
CDR3: CASSLSFTGELFF
DNA: TGTGCCAGCAGCTTATCGTTCACCGGGGAGCTGTTTTTT

D: -
J: TRBJ1-1
V: TRBV28
size: -
CDR3: CASSKPTEHTEAFF
DNA: TGTGCCAGCAGTAAACCGACAGAGCACACTGAAGCTTTCTTT

D: -
J: TRBJ2-1
V: TRBV7-7
size: -
CDR3: CASSSDSYNEQFF
DNA: TGTGCCAGCAGCTCTGACAGTTACAATGAGCAGTTCTTC

D: TRBD1
J: TRBJ1-1
V: TRBV5-4
size: -
CDR3: CASSFWTGGNTEAFF
DNA: TGTGCCAGCAGCTTTTGGACAGGAGGTAACACTGAAGCTTTCTTT

D: -
J: TRBJ1-2
V: TRBV29-1
size: once
CDR3: CSVEDLRVAASYGYTF
DNA: TGCAGCGTTGAAGATCTTCGGGTGGCGGCTAGCTATGGCTACACCTTC

D: -
J: TRBJ2-1
V: TRBV27
size: -
CDR3: CASSFLPGYNEQFF
DNA: TGTGCCAGCAGTTTTCTCCCCGGGTACAATGAGCAGTTCTTC

D: -
J: TRBJ1-5
V: TRBV2
size: few
CDR3: CASSDDSGNQPQHF
DNA: TGTGCCAGCAGTGACGATTCGGGGAATCAGCCCCAGCATTTT

D: TRBD1
J: TRBJ1-2
V: TRBV2
size: -
CDR3: CASSERGLDGYTF
DNA: TGTGCCAGCAGTGAAAGGGGGCTGGATGGCTACACCTTC